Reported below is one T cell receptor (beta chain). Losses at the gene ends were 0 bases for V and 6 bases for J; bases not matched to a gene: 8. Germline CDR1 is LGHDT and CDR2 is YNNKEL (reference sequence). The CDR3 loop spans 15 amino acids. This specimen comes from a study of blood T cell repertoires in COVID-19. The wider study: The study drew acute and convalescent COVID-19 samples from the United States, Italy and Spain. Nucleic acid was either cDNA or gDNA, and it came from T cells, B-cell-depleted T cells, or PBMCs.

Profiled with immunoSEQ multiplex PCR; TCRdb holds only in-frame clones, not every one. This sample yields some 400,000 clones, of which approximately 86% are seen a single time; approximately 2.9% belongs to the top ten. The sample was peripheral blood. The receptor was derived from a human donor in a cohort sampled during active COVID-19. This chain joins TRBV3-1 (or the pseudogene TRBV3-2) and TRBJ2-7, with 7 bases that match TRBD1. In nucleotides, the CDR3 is TGTGCCAGCAGCCAAGATCTTGCGACAGGGCGCGAGCAGTACTTC. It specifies CASSQDLATGREQYF.